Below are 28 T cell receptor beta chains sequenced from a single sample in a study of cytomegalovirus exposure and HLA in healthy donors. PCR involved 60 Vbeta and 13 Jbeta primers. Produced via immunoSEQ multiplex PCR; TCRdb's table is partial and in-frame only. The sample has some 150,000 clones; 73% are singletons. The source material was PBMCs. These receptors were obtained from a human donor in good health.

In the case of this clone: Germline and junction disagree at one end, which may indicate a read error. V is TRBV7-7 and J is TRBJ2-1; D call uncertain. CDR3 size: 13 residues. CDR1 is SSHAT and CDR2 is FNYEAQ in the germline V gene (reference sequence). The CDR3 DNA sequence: TGTGCTAGCAGCTTAGCTCTCTACAATGAGCAGTTCTTC. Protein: CASSLALYNEQFF. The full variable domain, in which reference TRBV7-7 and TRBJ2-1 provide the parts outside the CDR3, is GAGVSQSPRYKVTKRGQDVTLRCDPISSHATLYWYQQALGQGPEFLTYFNYEAQPDKSGLPSDRFSAERPEGSISTLTIQRTEQRDSAMYRCASSLALYNEQFFGPGTRLTVL.

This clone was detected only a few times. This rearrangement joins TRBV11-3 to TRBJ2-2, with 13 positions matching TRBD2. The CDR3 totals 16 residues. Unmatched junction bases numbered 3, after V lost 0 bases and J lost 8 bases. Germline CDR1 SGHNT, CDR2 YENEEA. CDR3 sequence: CASSLEGLAGTGELFF. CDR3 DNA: TGTGCCAGCAGCTTAGAGGGACTAGCGGGAACTGGGGAGCTGTTTTTT.

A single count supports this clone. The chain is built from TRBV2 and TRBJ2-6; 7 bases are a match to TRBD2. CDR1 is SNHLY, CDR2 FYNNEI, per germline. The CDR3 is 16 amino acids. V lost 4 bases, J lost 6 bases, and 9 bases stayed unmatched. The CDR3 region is CASSAVGGRVANVLTF. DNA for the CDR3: TGTGCCAGCAGTGCGGTTGGGGGGAGGGTGGCCAACGTCCTGACTTTC.

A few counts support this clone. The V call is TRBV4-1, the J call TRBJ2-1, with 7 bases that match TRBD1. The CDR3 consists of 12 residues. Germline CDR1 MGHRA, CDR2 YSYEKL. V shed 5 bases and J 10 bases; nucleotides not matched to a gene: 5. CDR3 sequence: CASSGTVREQFF. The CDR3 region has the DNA TGCGCCAGCAGCGGGACAGTCCGCGAGCAGTTCTTC.

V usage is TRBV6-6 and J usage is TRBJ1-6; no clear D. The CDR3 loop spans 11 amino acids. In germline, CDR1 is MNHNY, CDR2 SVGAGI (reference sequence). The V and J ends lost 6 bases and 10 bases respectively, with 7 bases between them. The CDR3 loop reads CASSNGSPLHF. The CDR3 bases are TGTGCCAGCAGCAACGGGTCACCCCTCCACTTT.

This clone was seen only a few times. The chain's CDR3 is CASSFFRDVSEQFF. As DNA, the CDR3 is TGTGCCAGCAGCTTTTTCCGGGATGTTAGTGAGCAGTTCTTC. The rearrangement uses TRBV11-2 and TRBJ2-1; a weak D match, TRBD2 (5 bases). CDR1 SGHAT and CDR2 FQNNGV come from the germline V gene. The V gene lost 3 bases and the J gene lost 9 bases, with 15 bases spanning the gap. The CDR3 loop spans 14 amino acids.

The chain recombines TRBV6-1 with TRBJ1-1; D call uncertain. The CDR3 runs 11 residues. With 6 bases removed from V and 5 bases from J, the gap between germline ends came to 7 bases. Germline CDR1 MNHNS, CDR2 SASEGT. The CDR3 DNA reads TGTGCCAGCAGAGAGAGGACTGAAGCTTTCTTT. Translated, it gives CASRERTEAFF.

CDR3 nucleotide sequence: TGTGCCAGCAGCCTGGGGGGAGCGGGACACCAAGAGACCCAGTACTTC. Protein: CASSLGGAGHQETQYF. The J gene is TRBJ2-5, the V gene TRBV5-6; TRBD2 aligns across 7 bases. With V trimmed by 4 bases and J by 0 bases, 9 bases remained unmatched. Germline CDR1 reads SGHDT; CDR2 reads YYEEEE. CDR3 size: 16 residues.

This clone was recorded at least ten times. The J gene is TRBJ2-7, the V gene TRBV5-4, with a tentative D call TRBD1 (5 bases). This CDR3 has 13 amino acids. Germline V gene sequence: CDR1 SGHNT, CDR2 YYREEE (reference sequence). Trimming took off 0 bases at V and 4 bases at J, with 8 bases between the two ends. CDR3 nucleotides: TGTGCCAGCAGCTTGGGGTCAGGGTACGAGCAGTACTTC. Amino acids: CASSLGSGYEQYF.

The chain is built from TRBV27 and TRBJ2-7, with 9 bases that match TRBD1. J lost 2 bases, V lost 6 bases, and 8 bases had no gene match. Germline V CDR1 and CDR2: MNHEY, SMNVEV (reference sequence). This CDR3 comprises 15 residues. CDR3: CASRLTRDRAYEQYF. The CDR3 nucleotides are TGTGCCAGCAGACTAACCCGGGACAGGGCCTACGAGCAGTACTTC.

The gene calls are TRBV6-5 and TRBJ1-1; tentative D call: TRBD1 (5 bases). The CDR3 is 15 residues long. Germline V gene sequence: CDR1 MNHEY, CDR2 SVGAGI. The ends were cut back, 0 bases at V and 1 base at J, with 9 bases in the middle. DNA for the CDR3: TGTGCCAGCAGTTACTCGCGGACACCGAACACTGAAGCTTTCTTT. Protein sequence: CASSYSRTPNTEAFF.

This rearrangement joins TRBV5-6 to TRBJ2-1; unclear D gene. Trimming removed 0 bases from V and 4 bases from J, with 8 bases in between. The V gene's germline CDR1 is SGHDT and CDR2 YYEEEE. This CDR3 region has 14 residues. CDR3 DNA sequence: TGTGCCAGCAGCTTGGCCGTACTATACAATGAGCAGTTCTTC. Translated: CASSLAVLYNEQFF.

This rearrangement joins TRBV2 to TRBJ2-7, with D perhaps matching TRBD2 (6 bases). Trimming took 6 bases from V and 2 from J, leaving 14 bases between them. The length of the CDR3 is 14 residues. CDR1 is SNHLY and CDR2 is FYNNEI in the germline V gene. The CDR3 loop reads CASRDYLGTYEQYF. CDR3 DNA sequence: TGTGCCAGCAGGGACTACCTGGGCACCTACGAGCAGTACTTC.

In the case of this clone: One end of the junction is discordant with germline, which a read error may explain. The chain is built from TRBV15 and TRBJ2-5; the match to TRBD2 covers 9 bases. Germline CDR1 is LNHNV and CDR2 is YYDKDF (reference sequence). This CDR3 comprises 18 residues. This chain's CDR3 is CATSRDPLGRGGQKTQYF. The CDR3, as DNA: TGTGCCACCAGCAGAGATCCCCTAGGGCGGGGGGGCCAAAAGACCCAGTACTTC.

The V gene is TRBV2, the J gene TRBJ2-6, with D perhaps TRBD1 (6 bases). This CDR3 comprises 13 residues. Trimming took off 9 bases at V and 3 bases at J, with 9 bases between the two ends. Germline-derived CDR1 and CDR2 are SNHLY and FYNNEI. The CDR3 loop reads CARTGFGANVLTF. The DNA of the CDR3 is TGTGCCAGGACAGGATTTGGGGCCAACGTCCTGACTTTC.

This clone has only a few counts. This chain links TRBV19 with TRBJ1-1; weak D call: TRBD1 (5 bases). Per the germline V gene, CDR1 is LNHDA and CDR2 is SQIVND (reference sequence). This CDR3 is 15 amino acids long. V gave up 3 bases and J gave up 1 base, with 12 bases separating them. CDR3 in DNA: TGTGCCAGTAGTATGGCAGGGTCTTGGAACACTGAAGCTTTCTTT. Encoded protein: CASSMAGSWNTEAFF.

For the CDR3, the DNA is TGTGCCAGCAGGGACAGGGCCGGGCAGTACTTC. Translation gives CASRDRAGQYF. The chain joins TRBV6-5 to TRBJ2-7, with 8 bases that match TRBD1. Trimming removed 6 bases from V and 9 bases from J; junction bases left unmatched: 4. CDR3 length: 11 amino acids. The germline gives CDR1 MNHEY, CDR2 SVGAGI.

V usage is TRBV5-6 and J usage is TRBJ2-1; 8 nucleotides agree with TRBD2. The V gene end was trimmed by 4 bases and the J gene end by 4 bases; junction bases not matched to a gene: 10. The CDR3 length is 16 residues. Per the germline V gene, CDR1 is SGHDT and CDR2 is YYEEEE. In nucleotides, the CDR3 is TGTGCCAGCAGCCACACCCCTGGCGGGGGGTACAATGAGCAGTTCTTC. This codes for CASSHTPGGGYNEQFF.

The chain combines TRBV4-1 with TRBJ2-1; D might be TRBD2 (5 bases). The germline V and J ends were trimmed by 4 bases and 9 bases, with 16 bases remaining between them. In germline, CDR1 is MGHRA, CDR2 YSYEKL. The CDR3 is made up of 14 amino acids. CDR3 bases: TGCGCCAGCAGCCCCGAGGGTTACCTGGGTGAGCAGTTCTTC. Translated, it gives CASSPEGYLGEQFF.

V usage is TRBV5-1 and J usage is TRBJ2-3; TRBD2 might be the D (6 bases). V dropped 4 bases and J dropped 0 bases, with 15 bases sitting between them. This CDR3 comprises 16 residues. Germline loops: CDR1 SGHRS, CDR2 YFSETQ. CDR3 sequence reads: CASSPHGRTSTDTQYF. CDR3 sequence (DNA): TGCGCCAGCAGCCCCCATGGGAGGACTAGCACAGATACGCAGTATTTT.

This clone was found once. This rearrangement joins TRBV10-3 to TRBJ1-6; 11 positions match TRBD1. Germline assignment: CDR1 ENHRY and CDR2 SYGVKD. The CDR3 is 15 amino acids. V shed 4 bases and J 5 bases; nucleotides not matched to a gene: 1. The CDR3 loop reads CAISGGQGDNSPLHF. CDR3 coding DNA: TGTGCCATCAGTGGGGGACAGGGGGATAATTCACCCCTCCACTTT.

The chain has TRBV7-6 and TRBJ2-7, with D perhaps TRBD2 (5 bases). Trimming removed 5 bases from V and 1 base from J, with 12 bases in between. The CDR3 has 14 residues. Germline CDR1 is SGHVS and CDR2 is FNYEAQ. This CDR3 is CASSERTISYEQYF. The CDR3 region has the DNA TGTGCCAGCAGCGAGCGGACGATATCCTACGAGCAGTACTTC.

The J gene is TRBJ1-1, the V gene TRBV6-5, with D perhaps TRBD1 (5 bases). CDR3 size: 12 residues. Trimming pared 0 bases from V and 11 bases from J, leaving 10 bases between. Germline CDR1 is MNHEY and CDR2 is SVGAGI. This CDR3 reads CASSYSGGEAFF. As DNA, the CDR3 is TGTGCCAGCAGTTACTCAGGAGGGGAGGCTTTCTTT.

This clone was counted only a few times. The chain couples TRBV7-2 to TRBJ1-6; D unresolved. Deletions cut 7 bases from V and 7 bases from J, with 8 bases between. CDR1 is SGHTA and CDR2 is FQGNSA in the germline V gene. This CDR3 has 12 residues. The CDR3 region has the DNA TGTGCCAGCACGGGGTCCAATTCACCCCTCCACTTT. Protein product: CASTGSNSPLHF.

Written as DNA, the CDR3 is TGTGCCATCAGTGAGACAGGGGTTAGGGCTGAAGCTTTCTTT. Its protein is CAISETGVRAEAFF. The chain is built from TRBV10-3 and TRBJ1-1; 7 nucleotides agree with TRBD1. In germline, CDR1 is ENHRY, CDR2 SYGVKD. Germline trimming cut 2 bases from V and 6 bases from J; bases unmatched to any gene: 6. The CDR3 is made up of 14 amino acids.

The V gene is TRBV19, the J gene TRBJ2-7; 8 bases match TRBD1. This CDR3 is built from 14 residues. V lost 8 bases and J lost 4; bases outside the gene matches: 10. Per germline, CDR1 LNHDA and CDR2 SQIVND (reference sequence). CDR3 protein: CASRNTGGSYEQYF. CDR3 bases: TGTGCCAGTCGGAACACAGGGGGAAGTTACGAGCAGTACTTC.

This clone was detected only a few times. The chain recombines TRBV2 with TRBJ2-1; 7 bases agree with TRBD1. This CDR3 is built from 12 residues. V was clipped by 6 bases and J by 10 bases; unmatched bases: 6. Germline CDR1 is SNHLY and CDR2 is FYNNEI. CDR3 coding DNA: TGTGCCAGCAGGCAGACAGGGTGGGAGCAGTTCTTC. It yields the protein CASRQTGWEQFF.

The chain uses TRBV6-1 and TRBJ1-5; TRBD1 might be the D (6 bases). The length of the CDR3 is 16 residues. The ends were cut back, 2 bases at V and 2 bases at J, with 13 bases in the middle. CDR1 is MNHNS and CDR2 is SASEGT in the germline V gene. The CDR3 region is CASSELGGRGNQPQHF. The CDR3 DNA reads TGTGCCAGCAGTGAACTCGGGGGGCGCGGCAATCAGCCCCAGCATTTT.